These 5 T cell receptor beta chains were sequenced from one sample in a study of Tregs in tolerant kidney transplant recipients. Some clones are missing from TCRdb's copy, which holds only in-frame ones; the method was immunoSEQ multiplex PCR. The sample has tens of thousands of clones. The sample consisted of CD4+ T cells from blood, taken before the transplant. These TCRs come from a human donor who received a combined kidney and bone marrow transplant.

Note on this clone: The read ends 3 residues before the CDR3 terminus; that terminus is restored from the germline J gene. V gene TRBV19 combines with J gene TRBJ2-1; 12 bases are shared with TRBD2. V was pared by 6 bases and J by 3 bases, with 3 bases of the junction left unmatched. The CDR3 is 15 residues long. Germline V gene lookup returns CDR1 LNHDA and CDR2 SQIVND (reference sequence). CDR3 bases read: TGTGCCAGTAGCCCTAGCGGGAGGGGCTACAATGAG. It is translated as CASSPSGRGYNE. The entire CDR3 sequence reads CASSPSGRGYNEQFF.

To note about this clone: The missing CDR3 end, 3 residues past where the read stops, is filled in from the germline J gene. V is TRBV19 and J is TRBJ1-3, with 8 bases lining up with TRBD1. V shed 6 bases, J shed 0 bases, and the junction held 10 bases outside the gene matches. The CDR3 runs to 17 residues. Looked up from germline, CDR1 is LNHDA and CDR2 is SQIVND (reference sequence). Incomplete CDR3 DNA: TGTGCCAGTAGACCCCATGGACAGGGAGACTCTGGAAACACC. Its protein product is CASRPHGQGDSGNT. The whole CDR3 reads CASRPHGQGDSGNTIYF.

On this clone itself: The read finishes 3 residues shy of the CDR3 end, and the germline J gene is used to complete it. The V and J genes are TRBV5-1 and TRBJ1-5; D may be TRBD1 (5 bases). CDR3 length equals 15 residues. The V end lost 0 bases, the J end lost 6 bases, and 13 bases lay between the germline ends. The germline CDR1 and CDR2 sequences are SGHRS and YFSETQ. The CDR3 loop reads CASSLEGASGQPQHF. Incomplete CDR3 DNA: TGCGCCAGCAGCTTGGAAGGGGCGTCTGGTCAGCCC.

Concerning this clone: The CDR3 is cut off 3 residues early in the read; its end comes from the germline J gene. The genes are TRBV30 and TRBJ2-5, with TRBD1 matching over 7 bases. CDR1 is GTSNPN and CDR2 is SVGIG in the germline V gene (reference sequence). The CDR3 loop spans 14 amino acids. The junction had 5 bases not matched to a gene; V was cut back by 3 bases and J by 1 base. This CDR3 reads CAWRRQGGQETQYF. CDR3 bases read: TGTGCCTGGAGGAGACAGGGTGGCCAAGAGACC.

For this clone: The CDR3 goes on 3 residues after the read ends, and that part is filled in from the germline J gene. The rearrangement uses TRBV19 and TRBJ2-2; unclear D gene. Germline CDR1 reads LNHDA; CDR2 reads SQIVND (reference sequence). V lost 4 bases and J 1 base, leaving 4 bases between the germline ends. The CDR3 runs to 13 residues. CDR3 sequence reads: CASSKGNTGELFF. The covered CDR3 bases are TGTGCCAGTAGTAAAGGGAACACCGGGGAG.